Below are 16 T cell receptor beta chains sequenced from a single sample in a study of molecular identifiers for immune sequencing clone quantification (dated by TCRdb to 2016 to 2018). To prepare the library, PCR was applied. The listed sequencing device is Illumina HiSeq 4000. The raw public data were reprocessed by TCRdb itself: fastp quality trimming at Q25, MiXCR clonotype calling, in-frame beta chains only. Entries that share a CDR3 protein sequence are merged under the most common genes and DNA. The sample data list about 300,000 distinct CDR3 sequences, and about 21% of these were observed just once. The ten largest clones capture 0.81% of the sample. The sample taken for sequencing was naive CD8+ T cells from blood, with Jurkat cell RNA spiked in. This specimen's cell subset or site label, per the study, means: FACS-sorted CD8+CD4-CCR7+CD45RA+ naive T cells. The source is a human donor in good health. Some libraries in this study had Jurkat cell RNA spiked in.

In this sample, this clonotype turned up many times. CDR3 loop: CASSQEVSGGLSSYEQYF. As DNA, the CDR3 is TGCGCCAGCAGCCAAGAAGTTAGCGGGGGGCTGAGCTCCTACGAGCAGTACTTC. The gene calls are TRBV4-1 and TRBJ2-7, with 10 positions matching TRBD2. The germline gives CDR1 MGHRA, CDR2 YSYEKL. Trimming removed 0 bases from V and 0 bases from J; junction bases left unmatched: 8. This CDR3 is 18 amino acids long.

This clonotype was counted ten times or more. This chain uses TRBV20-1 with TRBJ1-1; D uncertain. Germline V gene sequence: CDR1 DFQATT, CDR2 SNEGSKA (reference sequence). The CDR3 extends over 12 amino acids. V was shortened by 7 bases and J by 0 bases, with 9 bases between the two germline ends. The CDR3 loop reads CSGGTVNTEAFF. DNA of the CDR3: TGCAGTGGGGGTACCGTGAACACTGAAGCTTTCTTT.

This clonotype was observed many times. The chain carries TRBV7-6 and TRBJ2-5, with D perhaps matching TRBD1 (5 bases). The CDR3 runs to 17 residues. Per the germline V gene, CDR1 is SGHVS and CDR2 is FNYEAQ. The V end was cut by 1 base, the J end by 0 bases, with 15 bases between. The CDR3 loop reads CASSLELVQGHQETQYF. The CDR3 nucleotides read TGTGCCAGCAGCTTAGAGTTGGTGCAGGGTCACCAAGAGACCCAGTACTTC.

This clonotype was detected a few times. The V gene is TRBV30, the J gene TRBJ2-5; D gene uncertain. The germline V and J ends were trimmed by 2 bases and 2 bases, with 6 bases remaining between them. Germline CDR1 and CDR2: GTSNPN and SVGIG (reference sequence). There are 12 residues in the CDR3. The CDR3 nucleotides are TGTGCCTGGAGTTCAGGTCAAGAGACCCAGTACTTC. Its protein is CAWSSGQETQYF.

This clonotype was detected many times. The chain couples TRBV4-1 to TRBJ2-7; D might be TRBD2 (5 bases). V lost 1 base and J lost 4, with 14 bases in between. The CDR3 loop spans 15 amino acids. The germline gives CDR1 MGHRA, CDR2 YSYEKL. The CDR3 nucleotides are TGCGCCAGCAGCCAAGGTGAGGGAATCGGGTACGAGCAGTACTTC. Translated, it gives CASSQGEGIGYEQYF.

This CDR3 reads CASSLTTGNTIYF. The DNA for the CDR3 is TGTGCCAGCAGCTTGACAACTGGAAACACCATATATTTT. The chain has TRBV5-4 and TRBJ1-3, with no clear D. The CDR3 covers 13 residues. CDR1 is SGHNT, CDR2 YYREEE, per germline (reference sequence). V was trimmed by 1 base and J by 2 bases, leaving 4 bases between them. Supplemented by reference TRBV5-4 and TRBJ1-3, the full variable domain reads ETGVTQSPTHLIKTRGQQVTLRCSSQSGHNTVSWYQQALGQGPQFIFQYYREEENGRGNFPPRFSGLQFPNYSSELNVNALELDDSALYLCASSLTTGNTIYFGEGSWLTVV.

Comments on this clonotype: Possible read error: a much larger clone is one base away. The chain is built from TRBV12-3 or TRBV12-4 and TRBJ2-4; D call uncertain. CDR3 length equals 13 residues. CDR3 nucleotides: TGTGCCAGCGGTTTCGACCAGGAAAACATTCAGTACTTC. Translating gives CASGFDQENIQYF.

This clonotype was observed at least ten times. The chain links TRBV27 to TRBJ1-3; TRBD1 aligns across 9 bases. CDR1 MNHEY and CDR2 SMNVEV come from the germline V gene (reference sequence). The CDR3 sequence is 15 residues long. Losses at the gene ends were 6 bases for V and 3 bases for J; bases not matched to a gene: 6. CDR3 residues: CASSPGTGFGNTIYF. CDR3 sequence (DNA): TGTGCCAGCAGCCCGGGGACAGGGTTTGGAAACACCATATATTTT.

This clonotype has ten or more counts. The chain recombines TRBV24-1 with TRBJ1-5; D uncertain. Germline V gene data show CDR1 as KGHDR and CDR2 as SFDVKD. V shed 2 bases and J shed 1 base, with 14 bases lying between them. This CDR3 is 17 amino acids long. The CDR3 region is CATSDSSGAKSNQPQHF. Written as DNA, the CDR3 is TGTGCCACCAGTGATTCCTCTGGCGCGAAGAGCAATCAGCCCCAGCATTTT.

This clonotype was detected many times. The V gene is TRBV20-1, the J gene TRBJ2-5, with D perhaps matching TRBD2 (6 bases). Germline V gene data show CDR1 as DFQATT and CDR2 as SNEGSKA (reference sequence). The CDR3 extends over 16 amino acids. V was shortened by 3 bases and J by 2 bases, with 19 bases between the two germline ends. Here the CDR3 DNA reads TGCAGTGCTAGTGGCCCGACTAGAATCTTACAAGAGACCCAGTACTTC. This encodes CSASGPTRILQETQYF.

This clonotype was detected many times. The chain couples TRBV4-3 to TRBJ2-3; 13 nucleotides agree with TRBD2. The CDR3 runs 18 residues. After removal of 4 bases from V and 0 bases from J, the junction contained 7 bases not matched to a gene. Germline V gives CDR1 LGHNA, CDR2 YSLEER. The CDR3 sequence is CASSLGLAGALSTDTQYF. In nucleotides, the CDR3 is TGCGCCAGCAGCCTCGGACTAGCGGGGGCTCTTAGCACAGATACGCAGTATTTT.

In its sample, this clonotype was seen many times. The CDR3 DNA sequence: TGTGCCAGCAGTGAACTGGCCTACACAGATACGCAGTATTTT. Protein: CASSELAYTDTQYF. The chain carries TRBV25-1 and TRBJ2-3; the D is unclear. Germline values: CDR1 MGHDK, CDR2 SYGVNS. The ends were cut back, 2 bases at V and 2 bases at J, with 8 bases in the middle. The CDR3 length is 14 residues.

The chain is built from TRBV4-3 and TRBJ2-3, with 10 bases matching TRBD2. V lost 1 base, J lost 0 bases, and 7 bases stayed unmatched. There are 18 residues in the CDR3. Germline CDR1 and CDR2: LGHNA and YSLEER. In nucleotides, the CDR3 is TGCGCCAGCAGCCAAGGGTCCGGACTAGCGGAAAGCACAGATACGCAGTATTTT. Translating it yields CASSQGSGLAESTDTQYF.

This clonotype showed up many times. J is TRBJ1-1 and V is TRBV7-2, with a weak D call TRBD1 (5 bases). Trimming stripped 1 base from V and 4 bases from J, with 16 bases between. Germline assignment: CDR1 SGHTA and CDR2 FQGNSA. The CDR3 sequence is 16 residues long. Written as DNA, the CDR3 is TGTGCCAGCAGCTTAGGTTGGGGGTTGAATGGCACTGAAGCTTTCTTT. This gives the protein CASSLGWGLNGTEAFF. Full variable domain (rest looked up from reference TRBV7-2 and TRBJ1-1): GAGVSQSPSNKVTEKGKDVELRCDPISGHTALYWYRQSLGQGLEFLIYFQGNSAPDKSGLPSDRFSAERTGGSVSTLTIQRTQQEDSAVYLCASSLGWGLNGTEAFFGQGTRLTVV.

Of note for this clonotype: The missing conserved phenylalanine or tryptophan at the end of this CDR3 makes a read error likely. The chain combines TRBV25-1 with TRBJ2-3; 10 bases align to TRBD2. V gave up 6 bases and J gave up 2 bases; unmatched junction bases: 5. CDR3 length equals 15 residues. Germline V gene data show CDR1 as MGHDK and CDR2 as SYGVNS. CDR3 region: CASSLLAGVTDTQYS. The DNA for the CDR3 is TGTGCCAGCAGCCTCCTAGCGGGGGTCACAGATACGCAGTATTCT.

This sequence joins TRBV4-1 and TRBJ2-7; D is perhaps TRBD1 (6 bases). The CDR3 is 16 amino acids. In germline, CDR1 is MGHRA, CDR2 YSYEKL. Between the trimmed V and J ends, which lost 1 base and 0 bases, there was a span of 13 bases. CDR3: CASSQVGAGVSYEQYF. CDR3 nucleotides: TGCGCCAGCAGCCAAGTGGGGGCAGGCGTCTCCTACGAGCAGTACTTC.